This TCR beta chain stems from a study of blood T cells in healthy people across ages. This clonotype was picked up many times. The junction had 4 bases not matched to a gene; V was cut back by 3 bases and J by 4 bases. Germline V gives CDR1 SQVTM, CDR2 ANQGSEA. This CDR3 comprises 13 residues. Through a sample-barcoded 5' primer and a J-beta primer mix, a second PCR was run for roughly 6 to 12 cycles. TCRdb passed the 5' RACE reads through MiXCR, listing each CDR3 protein once. The sample lists 1.5 million to 2 million distinct CDR3 sequences, approximately 30% seen once, with 7% to 9% in the top ten.

This TCR was recovered from a woman aged 30 to 39 in good health. The sequencing input was blood. The V and J genes are TRBV29-1 and TRBJ2-5; 8 nucleotides agree with TRBD1. For the CDR3, the DNA is TGCAGCGTTGACGGGACAGGACGAGAGACCCAGTACTTC. Its translation: CSVDGTGRETQYF.